This T cell receptor (beta chain) was sequenced for a study of CD8 T cell repertoires and HIV-1 epitope variants (dated by TCRdb to 2020 to 2022). Notes on the research overall: Twenty-five peptides representing autologous and known Gag and Nef epitope variants were each used to stimulate T cells in separate culture wells. The control conditions were a CMV, EBV and flu peptide pool, the Ebola AY9 epitope as a negative control, and a well with no peptide. Tested epitopes included three Gag epitope families and Nef HW9 and YT9. T cells were enriched using the EasySep Human T Cell Enrichment Kit and then co-cultured with an equal number of autologous T cell-negative cells acting as antigen-presenting cells. The cultures were grown for approximately ten days in IMDM with gentamicin, and half of the media was changed on days 3 and 7 with IL-2, IL-7 and IL-15 added. An aliquot of 1M T cells was set aside as an uncultured baseline condition, separate from the approximately 83 T cell cultures. A total of approximately 77 T cell cultures were run, with each culture condition performed in triplicate except for one peptide, which was performed in duplicate. Overall study outcomes, separate from this receptor: About five clonotypes recognized the Nef KF9 family and one clonotype recognized the HW9 family, while no responses to the TAALDMSHF plasma variant were seen. The assay identified only TCR beta chains and indicated proliferation to antigen, not T cell function or cytokine profile. Under ten antigen-specific TCR beta clonotypes were identified, and six of them appeared cross-reactive for autologous or known escape epitope variants.

In the case of this clone: No antigen is known for it. One end of the junction fails to match germline, which may point to a read error.

The EasySep Human CD8+ T Cell Enrichment Kit was used on day 10 to isolate CD8+ T cells from every culture. CDR3 length: 15 amino acids, cysteine to phenylalanine. Only CDR3 DNA is held: 45 bases, read in frame from base 1. CDR1 SGHKS and CDR2 YYEKEE were looked up in the germline V gene (reference sequence). Sequencing of TCR beta CDR3 regions was performed at survey depth on the immunoSEQ platform. The QIAamp DNA micro kit was used to extract genomic DNA from every cultured and uncultured CD8+ T cell population. Regarding the original processing steps: Samples with fewer than 5,000 productive reads were excluded, resulting in the removal of about 6.5% of the 75 HIV peptide-stimulated cultures. Sequences were trimmed to CDR3 by a MANAFEST web app, and nonproductive sequences, CDR3s under 5 amino acids, and sequences not starting with C or ending with F/W were removed. Antigen-specific clonotypes had to expand in at least 2 of 3 replicates versus no-peptide control at FDR 0.01, only within one epitope family. Specific clonotypes also needed at least fivefold higher frequency than in wells stimulated with peptides from other epitope families. TCRdb stores this immuneACCESS table with in-frame sequences only. Part of the clones is absent; in the studies checked, under half of the shortfall reflects unresolved V genes, and no reason is known for the rest. For V, J and clone size, that table is used; D and trimming come from the DNA. Here the sample has about 5,200 clones; about 70% occur a single time. The ten largest clonotypes hold about 40% of the sample.

Sequenced sample: cultured CD8+ T cells derived from PBMCs. The rearranged chain carries TRBV5-5 and TRBJ2-7; 8 bases in the middle match TRBD2. The sequence was obtained from a male donor with HIV. The CDR3 has the sequence CASSLGGGGQPDRDF. In nucleotides, the sequence is TGTGCCAGCAGCTTGGGAGGCGGGGGGCAGCCTGATCGAGACTTC.